This T cell receptor beta chain was sequenced in a study of blood T cells in healthy people across ages. Primers used in a second PCR of roughly 7 to 12 cycles were a sample-barcoded 5' primer and a J-beta primer mix. TCRdb fed the 5' RACE reads into MiXCR, producing one record per CDR3 protein. The repertoire includes hundreds of thousands of distinct CDR3 sequences, about 42% of them detected once, and around 18% sits in the top ten. This CDR3 comprises 15 residues. The germline V gene has CDR1 LNHDA and CDR2 SQIVND (reference sequence). V was cut by 1 base and J by 6 bases, with 13 bases left in between.

The material sequenced was blood. This rearrangement joins TRBV19 to TRBJ2-1; perhaps TRBD1 as D (6 bases). The receptor comes from a man in his sixties in good health. CDR3 residues: CASSIGGPKVNEQFF. The CDR3 coding sequence is TGTGCCAGTAGTATAGGGGGGCCCAAAGTCAATGAGCAGTTCTTC. Using reference TRBV19 and TRBJ2-1 for the parts outside the CDR3, the full variable domain is DGGITQSPKYLFRKEGQNVTLSCEQNLNHDAMYWYRQDPGQGLRLIYYSQIVNDFQKGDIAEGYSVSREKKESFPLTVTSAQKNPTAFYLCASSIGGPKVNEQFFGPGTRLTVL.